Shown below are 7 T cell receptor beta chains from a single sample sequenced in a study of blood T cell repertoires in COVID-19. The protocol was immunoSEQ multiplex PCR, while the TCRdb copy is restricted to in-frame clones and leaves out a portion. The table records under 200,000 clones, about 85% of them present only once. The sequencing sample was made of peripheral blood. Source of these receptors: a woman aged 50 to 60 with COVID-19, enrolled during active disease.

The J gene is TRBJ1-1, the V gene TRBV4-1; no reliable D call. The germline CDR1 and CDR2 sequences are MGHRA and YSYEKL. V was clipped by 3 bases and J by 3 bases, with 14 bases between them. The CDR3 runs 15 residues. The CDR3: CASSQRVGGYTEAFF. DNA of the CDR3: TGCGCCAGCAGCCAGAGGGTTGGAGGGTACACTGAAGCTTTCTTT.

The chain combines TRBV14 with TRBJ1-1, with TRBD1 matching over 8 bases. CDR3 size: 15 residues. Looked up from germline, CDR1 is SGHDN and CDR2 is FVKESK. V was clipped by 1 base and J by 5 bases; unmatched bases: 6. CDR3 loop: CASSQGRTGWTEAFF. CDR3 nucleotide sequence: TGTGCCAGCAGCCAAGGCCGGACAGGGTGGACTGAAGCTTTCTTT. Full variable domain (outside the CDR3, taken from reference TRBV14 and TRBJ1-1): EAGVTQFPSHSVIEKGQTVTLRCDPISGHDNLYWYRRVMGKEIKFLLHFVKESKQDESGMPNNRFLAERTGGTYSTLKVQPAELEDSGVYFCASSQGRTGWTEAFFGQGTRLTVV.

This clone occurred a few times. The CDR3 bases are TGTGCCAGCAGCTTCTCTAGCGGGGGTAACCGAGAGACCCAGTACTTC. Encoded protein: CASSFSSGGNRETQYF. The V and J genes are TRBV11-3 and TRBJ2-5; TRBD2 matches at 10 bases. The trim removed 3 bases at V and 4 bases at J, leaving 8 bases unmatched. CDR1 is SGHNT, CDR2 YENEEA, per germline. This CDR3 contains 16 residues. The full variable domain, with the rest looked up from reference TRBV11-3 and TRBJ2-5, is EAGVVQSPRYKIIEKKQPVAFWCNPISGHNTLYWYLQNLGQGPELLIRYENEEAVDDSQLPKDRFSAERLKGVDSTLKIQPAELGDSAVYLCASSFSSGGNRETQYFGPGTRLLVL.

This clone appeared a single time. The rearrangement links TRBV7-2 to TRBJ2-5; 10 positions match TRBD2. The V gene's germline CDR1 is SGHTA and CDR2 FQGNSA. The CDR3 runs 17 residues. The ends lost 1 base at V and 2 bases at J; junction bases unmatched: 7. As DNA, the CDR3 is TGTGCCAGCAGCTTAGAGAAGCGGGGGGGAGGACAAGAGACCCAGTACTTC. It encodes CASSLEKRGGGQETQYF.

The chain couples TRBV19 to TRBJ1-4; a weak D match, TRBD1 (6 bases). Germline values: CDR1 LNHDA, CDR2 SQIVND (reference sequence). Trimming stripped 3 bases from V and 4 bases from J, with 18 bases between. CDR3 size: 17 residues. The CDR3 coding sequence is TGTGCCAGTAGTATCACCCACAGGGATGCGAATAATGAAAAACTGTTTTTT. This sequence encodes CASSITHRDANNEKLFF.

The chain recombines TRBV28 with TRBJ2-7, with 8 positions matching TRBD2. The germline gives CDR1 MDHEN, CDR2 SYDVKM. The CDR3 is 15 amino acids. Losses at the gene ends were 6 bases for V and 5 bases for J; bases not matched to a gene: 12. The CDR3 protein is CASSETGTSRDEQYF. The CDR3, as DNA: TGTGCCAGCAGCGAAACCGGGACTAGTCGCGACGAGCAGTACTTC.

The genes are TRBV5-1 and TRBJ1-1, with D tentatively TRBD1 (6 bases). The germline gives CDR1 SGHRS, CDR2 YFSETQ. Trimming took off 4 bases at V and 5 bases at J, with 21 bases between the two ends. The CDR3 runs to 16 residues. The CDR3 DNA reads TGCGCCAGCAGCCCGCGGGGGGGGCCGGAGTTGACTGAAGCTTTCTTT. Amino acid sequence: CASSPRGGPELTEAFF.